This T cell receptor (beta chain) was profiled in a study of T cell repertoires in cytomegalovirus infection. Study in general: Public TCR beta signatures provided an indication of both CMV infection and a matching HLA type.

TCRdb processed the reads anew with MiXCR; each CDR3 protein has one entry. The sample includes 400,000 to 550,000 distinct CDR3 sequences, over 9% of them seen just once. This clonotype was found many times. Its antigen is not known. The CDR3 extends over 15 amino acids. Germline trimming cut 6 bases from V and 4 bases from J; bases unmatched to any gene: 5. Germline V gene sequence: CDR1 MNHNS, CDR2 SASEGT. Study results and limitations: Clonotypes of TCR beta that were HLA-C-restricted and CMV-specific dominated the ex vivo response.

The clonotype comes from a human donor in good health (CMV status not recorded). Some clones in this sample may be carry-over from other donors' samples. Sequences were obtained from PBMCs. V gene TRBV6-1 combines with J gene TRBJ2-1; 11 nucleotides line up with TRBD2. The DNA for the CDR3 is TGTGCCAGCAGCTTCGGGACTAGCGGTTACAATGAGCAGTTCTTC. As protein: CASSFGTSGYNEQFF.